The rows below give T cell receptor beta chains drawn from one sample of a study of T cells after posttransplantation cyclophosphamide. Measured with immunoSEQ multiplex PCR; TCRdb has only the in-frame clones, and not every one. This sample has 34,000 or so clones, each found more than once. The sequencing sample was made of PBMCs. The receptor set was obtained from a woman between 45 and 60 years old in good health and a related stem cell transplant donor. Both conserved end residues are part of each CDR3. The D gene is left open where the match is weak. Only part of the rows carry a size: once, few, many, or a class if the clone is expanded.

cdr3_aa cdr3_nt d_call clone_size j_call v_call
CASGTTGGGGYTF TGTGCCAGCGGCACGACAGGGGGAGGAGGCTACACCTTC TRBD1 few TRBJ1-2 TRBV28
CASSSQGGDRNTEAFF TGCGCCAGCAGCTCGCAGGGGGGTGACAGGAACACTGAAGCTTTCTTT TRBD1 few TRBJ1-1 TRBV5-1
CASSLGVGLAVHTDTQYF TGTGCCAGCAGCTTGGGCGTTGGACTAGCGGTCCACACAGATACGCAGTATTTT TRBD2 many TRBJ2-3 TRBV5-4
CATGEGNEQYF TGTGCCACCGGCGAGGGGAACGAGCAGTACTTC - many TRBJ2-7 TRBV15
CASSPRQVYNYGYTF TGTGCCAGCAGCCCAAGACAGGTCTACAACTATGGCTACACCTTC - many TRBJ1-2 TRBV7-9
CASSEGLRYGYTF TGTGCCAGCAGTGAGGGACTTCGGTATGGCTACACCTTC - many TRBJ1-2 TRBV6-1
CASSYSQGVLNGYTF TGTGCCAGCAGTTACTCGCAGGGGGTCCTCAACGGCTACACCTTC TRBD1 many TRBJ1-2 TRBV6-5
CASMWRGETQYF TGTGCCAGCATGTGGCGGGGAGAGACCCAGTACTTC - - TRBJ2-5 TRBV6-1
CASSQSGQYEETQYF TGCGCCAGCAGTCAATCGGGCCAGTACGAAGAGACCCAGTACTTC - many TRBJ2-5 TRBV23-1
CASSVAASGRSSSYNEQFF TGTGCCAGCAGCGTGGCAGCTAGCGGGAGGTCGAGCTCCTACAATGAGCAGTTCTTC TRBD2 many TRBJ2-1 TRBV9
CASSLETGQGNTEAFF TGTGCCAGCAGCTTAGAGACAGGGCAGGGGAACACTGAAGCTTTCTTT TRBD1 many TRBJ1-1 TRBV7-8
CASSSGTSSYNEQFF TGTGCCAGCAGCTCCGGGACTAGCTCCTACAATGAGCAGTTCTTC TRBD2 - TRBJ2-1 TRBV2
CASARDSSYEQYF TGTGCCAGTGCCCGGGACAGCTCCTACGAGCAGTACTTC TRBD1 many TRBJ2-7 TRBV19
CASSLGGRAYNEQFF TGTGCCAGCAGTTTAGGCGGGAGAGCCTACAATGAGCAGTTCTTC TRBD2 many TRBJ2-1 TRBV28
CASTPDNPMVEYF TGTGCCAGCACACCGGACAACCCTATGGTAGAGTACTTC - many TRBJ2-7 TRBV28